The sequence of this T cell receptor (beta chain) was determined in a study of T cells after yellow fever vaccination. Background on the study: SMART-Seq v4 Ultra Low Input prepared libraries from low-cell fractions.

General study points: The booster response re-showed most primary clones: around 96% CD4, around 87% CD8.

The CDR3 spans 14 residues. Per the germline V gene, CDR1 is MNHNS and CDR2 is SASEGT. The V gene lost 6 bases and the J gene lost 5 bases, with 16 bases spanning the gap. TCRdb independently ran MiXCR on the 5' RACE reads; one entry per CDR3 protein. Among 200,000 or so distinct CDR3 sequences, more than 6.5% were seen once, and the ten largest hold about 0.95%. Turning to this clonotype: Its target is unknown.

This TCR came from a man younger than 45 who received the YFV17D yellow fever vaccine. The rearrangement joins TRBV6-1 to TRBJ2-5, with a weak D call TRBD2 (6 bases). Sequenced here: CD4+ T cells sorted from PBMCs, sampled on the day of the yellow fever booster vaccination. CDR3 nucleotide sequence: TGTGCCAGCAGGATGGGGGGAGTCGGGGAGACCCAGTACTTC. Amino acids: CASRMGGVGETQYF.